This entry lists 24 T cell receptor delta chains sequenced from one sample in a study of gamma-delta chains in newborns, infants, children. TCRdb re-called clones from the reads via CATT. This sample has 10,000 to 13,000 delta-chain clones; approximately 9.5% occur once, and the top ten carry 8.8%. Input material: blood. These TCRs come from a child who was a newborn, infant or young child, either healthy, febrile or measles-vaccinated (not recorded which).

The sample holds a few counts of this clone. The J gene is TRDJ3, the V gene TRAV29/DV5, with D perhaps TRDD2 or TRDD3 (6 bases each). Germline V lookup: CDR1 NSMFDY, CDR2 ISSIKDK. The CDR3 is 23 amino acids. Trimming shortened V by 0 bases and J by 1 base, and 29 bases separated the two germline ends. The CDR3 DNA is TGTGCAGCAAGCGAAGCTTACTCCTACGAGGAGGGGGACTTTTCCTGGGACACCCGACAGATGTTTTTC. Translation gives CAASEAYSYEEGDFSWDTRQMFF.

Only a few counts were recorded for this clone. This chain joins TRDV2 and TRDJ3, with TRDD3 identical over 8 bases. This CDR3 spans 19 amino acids. The V gene's germline CDR1 is GEAIGNYY and CDR2 EKD. V lost 3 bases, J lost 0 bases, and 9 bases stayed unmatched. Here the CDR3 DNA reads TGTGCCTGTGACCCGCTCTGGGGGAGCCACTCCTGGGACACCCGACAGATGTTTTTC. Translating it yields CACDPLWGSHSWDTRQMFF.

Concerning this clone itself: The junction does not match germline at one end; this may be a read error. This chain uses TRDV2 with TRDJ3; D is perhaps TRDD3 (5 bases). The germline CDR1 and CDR2 sequences are GEAIGNYY and EKD. CDR3 length equals 16 residues. The CDR3 protein is CACDTVGLWDARQMFF. The DNA of the CDR3 is TGTGCCTGTGACACCGTGGGATTATGGGACGCCCGACAGATGTTTTTC.

This clone was found a few times. The rearrangement links TRDV1 to TRDJ1, with TRDD3 matching over 13 bases. The germline gives CDR1 TSWWSYY, CDR2 QGS. CDR3 length: 22 residues. The trim removed 2 bases at V and 2 bases at J, leaving 20 bases unmatched. CDR3: CALGEWPSGAFTGGYGTDKLIF. CDR3 DNA: TGTGCTCTTGGGGAATGGCCTTCCGGAGCCTTTACTGGGGGATACGGGACCGATAAACTCATCTTT.

A few counts support this clone. A read error is likely here: a far larger clone is one base away. The chain recombines TRDV2 with TRDJ1, with TRDD3 matching over 12 bases. The CDR3 sequence is 17 residues long. V lost 3 bases to trimming and J lost 4 bases; unmatched junction nucleotides: 11. Germline CDR1 is GEAIGNYY and CDR2 is EKD. As DNA, the CDR3 is TGTGCCTGTGACGCCCTGCTGGGGGATACGCGTCACGATAAACTCATCTTT. Translation gives CACDALLGDTRHDKLIF.

This clone appeared a few times. This may be a read error: a much more frequent sequence differs by one nucleotide. The sample has other DNA sequences that encode this CDR3 too. The chain has TRDV2 and TRDJ3; D perhaps matches TRDD3 (6 bases). V dropped 0 bases and J dropped 0 bases, with 11 bases sitting between them. The CDR3 runs 18 residues. From germline, CDR1 is GEAIGNYY and CDR2 EKD. This chain's CDR3 is CACDTWGPSSWDTRQMFF. The CDR3 DNA sequence: TGTGCCTGTGACACCTGGGGGCCGAGCTCCTGGGACACCCGACAGATGTTTTTC.

This clone was detected once. This may come from a read error, since a much larger clone is one base off. The sample has other DNA sequences that encode this CDR3 too. The CDR3 spells CALGESSPKGDKLEVYTDKLIF. In DNA, the CDR3 is TGTGCTCTTGGGGAGTCCTCCCCCAAAGGGGATAAATTGGAGGTATACACCGATAAACTCATCTTT. The V call is TRDV1, the J call TRDJ1, with 7 bases fitting TRDD3. The germline V gene encodes CDR1 TSWWSYY and CDR2 QGS. V shed 3 bases, J shed 0 bases, and the junction held 25 bases outside the gene matches. The CDR3 is 22 amino acids.

The table lists this clone with a few counts. The chain recombines TRDV2 with TRDJ3, with TRDD3 matching over 7 bases. The CDR3 totals 19 residues. J gave up 0 bases and V 1 base, and 8 bases lay outside the gene matches. Looked up from germline, CDR1 is GEAIGNYY and CDR2 is EKD. The CDR3 region is CACDTLADTSSWDTRQMFF. Here the CDR3 DNA reads TGTGCCTGTGACACTCTCGCGGATACGAGCTCCTGGGACACCCGACAGATGTTTTTC.

About this clone: One junction end disagrees with the germline gene, perhaps due to a read error. The V call is TRDV1, the J call TRDJ1; either TRDD2 or TRDD3 may supply D (6 bases each). Germline-derived CDR1 and CDR2 are TSWWSYY and QGS. The CDR3 consists of 21 residues. The CDR3 region is CALRELDIFLIWGTYTDKLIF. The CDR3 DNA is TGTGCTCTTAGGGAACTAGACATCTTCCTCATCTGGGGAACGTACACCGATAAACTCATCTTT.

This clone was found a few times. This could be a read error, since a much larger clone is one nucleotide away. The sample holds other DNA sequences that translate to the same CDR3. V is TRDV2 and J is TRDJ1, with 8 bases fitting TRDD3. The CDR3 runs to 15 residues. The ends lost 3 bases at V and 3 bases at J; junction bases unmatched: 8. Germline CDR1 reads GEAIGNYY; CDR2 reads EKD. CDR3 region: CACDSVGIRADKLIF. CDR3 nucleotide sequence: TGTGCCTGTGACTCTGTTGGGATACGGGCCGATAAACTCATCTTT.

V gene TRDV1 combines with J gene TRDJ3; 10 bases line up with TRDD3. Germline lookup yields CDR1 TSWWSYY and CDR2 QGS. CDR3 size: 22 residues. Trimming cost V 1 base and J 3 bases; bases outside gene matches: 15. This CDR3 is CALGEPPVYWGIGGWDTRQMFF. The CDR3 bases are TGTGCTCTTGGGGAACCCCCCGTGTACTGGGGGATCGGGGGCTGGGACACCCGACAGATGTTTTTC.

J is TRDJ1 and V is TRDV1; D gene ambiguous. Trimming took off 2 bases at V and 2 bases at J, with 27 bases between the two ends. CDR1 and CDR2 (germline): TSWWSYY, QGS. This CDR3 comprises 20 residues. The CDR3 loop is CALGESRLVLVAHVTDKLIF. CDR3 sequence (DNA): TGTGCTCTTGGGGAATCCCGCCTGGTTTTGGTGGCCCATGTGACCGATAAACTCATCTTT.

The chain joins TRDV1 to TRDJ1, with 10 bases lining up with TRDD3. The V gene's germline CDR1 is TSWWSYY and CDR2 QGS. The CDR3 contains 17 residues. V gave up 1 base and J gave up 4 bases; unmatched junction bases: 9. The CDR3 DNA reads as TGTGCTCTTGGGGAACGGCCATTCACTGGGGGATTCGATAAACTCATCTTT. Residues: CALGERPFTGGFDKLIF.

This clone was seen more than once but under ten times. Other DNA sequences in this specimen translate into the identical CDR3. The chain couples TRDV2 to TRDJ1; 9 nucleotides line up with TRDD3. Losses at the gene ends were 5 bases for V and 2 bases for J; bases not matched to a gene: 5. The CDR3 totals 14 residues. The germline gives CDR1 GEAIGNYY, CDR2 EKD. The CDR3: CACVPLGDTDKLIF. CDR3 DNA: TGTGCCTGTGTTCCTCTGGGGGATACCGATAAACTCATCTTT.

The V and J genes are TRDV2 and TRDJ2; 9 nucleotides align to TRDD3. Unmatched junction bases numbered 8, after V lost 0 bases and J lost 7 bases. Germline CDR1 reads GEAIGNYY; CDR2 reads EKD. The CDR3 totals 16 residues. The CDR3 loop is CACDTVGDRRGAQLFF. The CDR3 DNA follows: TGTGCCTGTGACACCGTGGGGGATAGAAGGGGAGCACAACTCTTCTTT.

The rearrangement uses TRDV1 and TRDJ1, with 9 bases fitting TRDD3. Germline V gene lookup returns CDR1 TSWWSYY and CDR2 QGS. V gave up 3 bases and J gave up 7 bases; unmatched junction bases: 27. This CDR3 comprises 21 residues. CDR3 in amino acids: CALGDIPLSPSYWGTEGKLIF. Here the CDR3 DNA reads TGTGCTCTTGGGGATATTCCTCTATCCCCCTCTTACTGGGGGACGGAGGGTAAACTCATCTTT.

The rearrangement uses TRDV1 and TRDJ1, with D possibly matching TRDD3 (6 bases). Germline V lookup: CDR1 TSWWSYY, CDR2 QGS. CDR3 length: 19 amino acids. With 2 bases removed from V and 0 bases from J, the gap between germline ends came to 22 bases. In DNA form, the CDR3 reads TGTGCTCTTGGGGAAAAAAGCACGACCTTTACTGGGTACACCGATAAACTCATCTTT. Residues: CALGEKSTTFTGYTDKLIF.

The rearrangement joins TRDV2 to TRDJ1; TRDD3 matches at 13 bases. Germline V gene data show CDR1 as GEAIGNYY and CDR2 as EKD. The CDR3 sequence is 20 residues long. V shed 3 bases, J shed 3 bases, and the junction held 18 bases outside the gene matches. In DNA, the CDR3 is TGTGCCTGTGACCCCGTTCCCCGACTGGGGGATACGCGTCATCCCGATAAACTCATCTTT. Its translation: CACDPVPRLGDTRHPDKLIF.

V gene TRDV2 combines with J gene TRDJ3; 10 bases line up with TRDD3. The ends lost 0 bases at V and 0 bases at J; junction bases unmatched: 13. This CDR3 is built from 22 residues. CDR1 is GEAIGNYY and CDR2 is EKD in the germline V gene. DNA for the CDR3: TGTGCCTGTGACACCGTAGGGGGGGATACGCTCTCGAGCTCCTGGGACACCCGACAGATGTTTTTC. As protein: CACDTVGGDTLSSSWDTRQMFF.

A remark on this clone: Other nucleotide sequences in the sample specify the same CDR3. This CDR3 reads CACDKVLGDLSWDTRQMFF. As DNA, the CDR3 is TGTGCCTGTGACAAAGTGCTGGGGGATTTGTCCTGGGACACCCGACAGATGTTTTTC. This chain uses TRDV2 with TRDJ3; 9 positions agree with TRDD3. V trimming: 2 bases; J trimming: 1 base; junction bases outside the gene matches: 8. This CDR3 has 19 amino acids. Germline V CDR1 and CDR2: GEAIGNYY, EKD.

The rearrangement uses TRDV2 and TRDJ3; 11 bases are shared with TRDD3. With V trimmed by 0 bases and J by 9 bases, 21 bases remained unmatched. Germline assignment: CDR1 GEAIGNYY and CDR2 EKD. This CDR3 has 22 residues. CDR3 region: CACDTVGSSGGYASRGTRQMFF. DNA of the CDR3: TGTGCCTGTGACACCGTGGGGTCGAGTGGGGGATACGCGAGCAGGGGCACCCGACAGATGTTTTTC.

In this sample, this clone is medium-sized (0.01 to 0.1%). The chain uses TRDV1 and TRDJ2; 10 nucleotides align to TRDD3. J lost 6 bases, V lost 3 bases, and 31 bases had no gene match. The germline CDR1 and CDR2 sequences are TSWWSYY and QGS. The CDR3 sequence is 24 residues long. The CDR3 region is CALGEPPSVLGDLLPLDWAAQLFF. The DNA of the CDR3 is TGTGCTCTTGGGGAGCCTCCTTCGGTACTGGGGGATCTCCTCCCACTCGATTGGGCAGCACAACTCTTCTTT.

On this clone: The likely explanation is a read error, given a far larger clone one base away. V gene TRDV2 combines with J gene TRDJ3; maybe TRDD3 (6 bases). Germline CDR1 reads GEAIGNYY; CDR2 reads EKD. The CDR3 is made up of 17 amino acids. The CDR3, as DNA: TGTGCCTGTGACACCGTACTGGGCTCCTGGGACATCCGACAGATGTTTTTC. Translating gives CACDTVLGSWDIRQMFF.

The genes are TRDV2 and TRDJ3; 8 bases agree with TRDD3. V shed 0 bases, J shed 0 bases, and the junction held 15 bases outside the gene matches. Per the germline V gene, CDR1 is GEAIGNYY and CDR2 is EKD. This CDR3 region has 22 residues. In nucleotides, the CDR3 is TGTGCCTGTGACACCGGTGAGTGGGGGATGGCGGTCAGCTCCTGGGACACCCGACAGATGTTTTTC. Translating gives CACDTGEWGMAVSSWDTRQMFF.